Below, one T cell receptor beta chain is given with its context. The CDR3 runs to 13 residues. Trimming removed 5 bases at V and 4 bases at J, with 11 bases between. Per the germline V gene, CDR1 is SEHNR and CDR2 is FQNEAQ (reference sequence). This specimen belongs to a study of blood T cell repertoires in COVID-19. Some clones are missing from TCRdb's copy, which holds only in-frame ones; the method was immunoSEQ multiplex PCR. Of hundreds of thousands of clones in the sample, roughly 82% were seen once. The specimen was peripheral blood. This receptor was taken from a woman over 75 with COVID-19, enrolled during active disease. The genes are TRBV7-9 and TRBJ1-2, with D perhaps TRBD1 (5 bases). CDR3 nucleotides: TGTGCCAGCAGCCCGGGGGGGGGCTATGGCTACACCTTC. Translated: CASSPGGGYGYTF.